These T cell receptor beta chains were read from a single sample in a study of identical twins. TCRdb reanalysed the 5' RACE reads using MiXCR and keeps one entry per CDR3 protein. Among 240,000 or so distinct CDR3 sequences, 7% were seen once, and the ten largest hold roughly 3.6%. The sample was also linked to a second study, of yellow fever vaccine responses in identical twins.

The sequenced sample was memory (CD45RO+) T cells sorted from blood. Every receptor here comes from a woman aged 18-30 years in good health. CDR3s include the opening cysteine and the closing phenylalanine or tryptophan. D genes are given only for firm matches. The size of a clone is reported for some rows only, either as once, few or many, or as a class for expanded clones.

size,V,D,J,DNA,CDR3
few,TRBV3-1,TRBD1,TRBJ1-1,TGTGCCAGCAGCCCACAGGGGTCGAACACTGAAGCTTTCTTT,CASSPQGSNTEAFF
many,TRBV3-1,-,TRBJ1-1,TGTGCCAGCAGCCATGAGGACCGCAACACTGAAGCTTTCTTT,CASSHEDRNTEAFF
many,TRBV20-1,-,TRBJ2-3,TGCAGTGCCGAGGACGGGGGCCGGCGGGATACGCAGTATTTT,CSAEDGGRRDTQYF
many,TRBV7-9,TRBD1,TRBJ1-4,TGTGCCAGCAGCTCGGGACAGATAGATGAAAAACTGTTTTTT,CASSSGQIDEKLFF
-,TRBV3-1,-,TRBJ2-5,TGTGCCAGCAGCCAGGGGTTAAACCAAGAGACCCAGTACTTC,CASSQGLNQETQYF
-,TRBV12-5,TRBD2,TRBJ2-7,TGTGCTAGTGTCCCCGGCGGGAGGGCGCACGAGCAGTACTTC,CASVPGGRAHEQYF
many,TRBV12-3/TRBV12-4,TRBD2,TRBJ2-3,TGTGCCAGCAGTTCCCGACTAGCGGGAGGGCCCTTGTCGCGCACAGATACGCAGTATTTT,CASSSRLAGGPLSRTDTQYF
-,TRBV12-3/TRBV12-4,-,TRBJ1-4,TGTGCCAGCAGAACAGGACAGTCTAATGAAAAACTGTTTTTT,CASRTGQSNEKLFF
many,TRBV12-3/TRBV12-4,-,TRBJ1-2,TGTGCCAGCAGTTTCCAGCCCCGACAGGGCTACACCTTC,CASSFQPRQGYTF
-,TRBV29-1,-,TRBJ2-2,TGCAGCGTTGAATCCCCGAACACCGGGGAGCTGTTTTTT,CSVESPNTGELFF
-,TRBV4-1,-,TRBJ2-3,TGCGCCAGCAGCCAAGCTCGGTCGGCAGATACGCAGTATTTT,CASSQARSADTQYF
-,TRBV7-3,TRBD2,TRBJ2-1,TGTGCCAGCAGCTCCCGGACTAGTATGTGGAATGAGCAGTTCTTC,CASSSRTSMWNEQFF
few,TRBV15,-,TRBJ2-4,TGTGCCACCAGCAGAGCAGGCAGGGGGGCCGGGGAAAACATTCAGTACTTC,CATSRAGRGAGENIQYF
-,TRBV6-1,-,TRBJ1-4,TGTGCCAGCAGAATGACAGCCCCGCATGAAAAACTGTTTTTT,CASRMTAPHEKLFF
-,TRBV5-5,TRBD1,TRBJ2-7,TGTGCCAGCAACCCCGGGACAGGGATGCGGGAGCAGTACTTC,CASNPGTGMREQYF
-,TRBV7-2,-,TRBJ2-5,TGTGCCAGCAGCTCCTACAAGGAAGAGACCCAGTACTTC,CASSSYKEETQYF
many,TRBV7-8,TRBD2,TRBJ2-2,TGTGCCAGCAGCTCACTAGGACTAGCGGGAGGGTCGAACACCGGGGAGCTGTTTTTT,CASSSLGLAGGSNTGELFF
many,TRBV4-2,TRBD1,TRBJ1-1,TGTGCCAGCAGCCAAGATCGGACAGGGGAACTGAGGCTCACTGAAGCTTTCTTT,CASSQDRTGELRLTEAFF
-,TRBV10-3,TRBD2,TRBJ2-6,TGTGCCATCAGTGAGGTAACCGGGACTAGTAGATCTGGGGCCAACGTCCTGACTTTC,CAISEVTGTSRSGANVLTF
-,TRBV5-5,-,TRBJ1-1,TGTGCCACCAACTGGGGGACGAACACTGAAGCTTTCTTT,CATNWGTNTEAFF
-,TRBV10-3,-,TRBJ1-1,TGTGCCATCAGTGAGCTCGGTGGAAGAAACACTGAAGCTTTCTTT,CAISELGGRNTEAFF
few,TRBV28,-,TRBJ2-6,TGTGCCAGCCTTCCGAGCCTCTCTGGGGCCAACGTCCTGACTTTC,CASLPSLSGANVLTF
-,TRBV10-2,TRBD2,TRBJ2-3,TGCGCCAGCAGTGATTTCAGCGGGGGAACAGATACGCAGTATTTT,CASSDFSGGTDTQYF
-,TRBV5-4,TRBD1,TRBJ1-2,TGTGCCAGCAGCTTGGAGGACAGGGGGCCCCCCTATGGCTACACCTTC,CASSLEDRGPPYGYTF
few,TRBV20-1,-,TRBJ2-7,TGCAGTGCTAGAGATTCGGGGGAGTCGTTCGAGCAGTACTTC,CSARDSGESFEQYF
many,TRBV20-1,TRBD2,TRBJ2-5,TGCAGTGCTACACTAGCGGGAGGGGAAGAGACCCAGTACTTC,CSATLAGGEETQYF
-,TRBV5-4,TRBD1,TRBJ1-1,TGTGCCAGCAGCTCAAACCCAGGAGGGGGCAGGAACACTGAAGCTTTCTTT,CASSSNPGGGRNTEAFF
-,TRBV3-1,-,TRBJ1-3,TGTGCCAGCAGCCAAGAAGGGGTTACCATATATTTT,CASSQEGVTIYF
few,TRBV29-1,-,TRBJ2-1,TGCAGCCACGGGCGAGCGGGTCACGAGCAGTTCTTC,CSHGRAGHEQFF
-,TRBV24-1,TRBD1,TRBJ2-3,TGTGCCACCAGTGATCCGCTGACAGGGGTTGGGGGGTTGGCCACAGATACGCAGTATTTT,CATSDPLTGVGGLATDTQYF
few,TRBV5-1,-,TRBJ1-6,TGCGCCAGCAGCTTGGCCGAGAATTCACCCCTCCACTTT,CASSLAENSPLHF
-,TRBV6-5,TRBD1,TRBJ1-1,TGTGCCAGCAGTTACACGGGTCTGGGACAGTTGAACACTGAAGCTTTCTTT,CASSYTGLGQLNTEAFF
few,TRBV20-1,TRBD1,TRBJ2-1,TGCAGTGCTAGAGATTCAGGGACAGGGGTCAATGAGCAGTTCTTC,CSARDSGTGVNEQFF
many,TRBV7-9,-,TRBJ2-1,TGTGCCAGCAGCGCTAAATCCCGTTTGGGTGAGCAGTTCTTC,CASSAKSRLGEQFF
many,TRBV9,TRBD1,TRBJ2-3,TGTGCCAGCAGCGCTCGGACAGGGGATACGCAGTATTTT,CASSARTGDTQYF
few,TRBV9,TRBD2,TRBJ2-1,TGTGCCAGCAGCGTAACAGCCGGGACTAGCGGGAGTAATGAGCAGTTCTTC,CASSVTAGTSGSNEQFF
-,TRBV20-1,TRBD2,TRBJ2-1,TGCAGTGCTCGAAAGAGCGGGAGGTCAAACAATGAGCAGTTCTTC,CSARKSGRSNNEQFF
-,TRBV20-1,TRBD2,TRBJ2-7,TGCAGTGCTCGAACGCTAGCGGGAGTCGGTTACGAGCAGTACTTC,CSARTLAGVGYEQYF